The T cell receptor (beta chain) described here comes from a study of radiotherapy plus CTLA-4 blockade in lung cancer. Study background: An objective response was seen in 15% to 20% of patients, and disease control in around 31%.

Study results and caveats: How blood T cell clones changed early, along with interferon-beta, reportedly forecast response best. TCR clones originating in tumors grew in number in blood after radiotherapy plus ipilimumab.

Note on this clone: Its matching antigen is unknown.

Patients in the study, people with chemo-refractory metastatic non-small-cell lung cancer, received focal radiation plus ipilimumab CTLA-4 blockade. Measured with immunoSEQ multiplex PCR; TCRdb has only the in-frame clones, and not every one. The sample includes more than 60,000 clones, about 72% of them seen just once. The sample here was peripheral blood, taken from a patient treated with radiotherapy plus ipilimumab. The source of this sequence is a human donor with non-small cell lung cancer who had a complete response to radiotherapy plus ipilimumab.

Here the CDR3 reads CASSILAGANSPLHF. The CDR3 region has the DNA TGTGCCAGTAGTATTCTGGCCGGAGCTAATTCACCCCTCCACTTT. The chain has TRBV19 and TRBJ1-6; D is uncertain. Trimming took 3 bases from V and 6 from J, leaving 12 bases between them. Germline V lookup: CDR1 LNHDA, CDR2 SQIVND (reference sequence). The length of the CDR3 is 15 residues.